The source of this T cell receptor beta chain is a study of cytomegalovirus exposure and HLA in healthy donors. Study-level background: An earlier analysis identified some 110 million unique TCR beta sequences in some 180 million T cells.

Details on this clone: Its cognate antigen is unknown.

Germline V gene lookup returns CDR1 DFQATT and CDR2 SNEGSKA (reference sequence). Trimming cost V 5 bases and J 12 bases, with 16 bases left between them. This CDR3 is 11 amino acids long. Study findings and constraints: Association of 16,951 TCR beta sequences with HLA alleles was found at 0.05 false discovery rate in a later analysis.

Primers: 60 Vbeta forward and 13 Jbeta reverse. Clones were sequenced by immunoSEQ multiplex PCR, and TCRdb holds only the in-frame ones, with some missing. The sample lists roughly 180,000 clones, around 79% occurring once. The sample comprised PBMCs. The J gene is TRBJ1-2, the V gene TRBV20-1; D remains unclear. The source is a girl between 5 and 17 years old in good health and CMV-seropositive. CDR3 coding DNA: TGCAGTGCTGGAAGCGGGGTCGGTCACACCTTC. Translating gives CSAGSGVGHTF.